The 24 T cell receptor beta chains listed next were all sequenced from one sample in a study of blood T cell repertoires in COVID-19. Generated by immunoSEQ multiplex PCR, the TCRdb table keeps only in-frame clones and is missing some. This sample has about 210,000 clones, with around 82% found just once. Input material: PBMCs or T cells enriched from blood (not recorded which). The receptors were gathered from a man younger than 45 with acute COVID-19.

This clone was counted many times. The chain joins TRBV7-6 to TRBJ2-1, with 9 bases identical to TRBD1. This CDR3 region has 14 residues. V gave up 5 bases and J gave up 8 bases; unmatched junction bases: 7. Germline V CDR1 and CDR2: SGHVS, FNYEAQ. CDR3: CASSPGTGIDEQFF. For the CDR3, the DNA is TGTGCCAGCAGCCCCGGGACAGGGATCGATGAGCAGTTCTTC.

This clone showed up just once. Here the CDR3 reads CASSLNARVSGANVLTF. The CDR3 DNA sequence: TGTGCCAGCAGCTTGAATGCACGGGTCTCTGGGGCCAACGTCCTGACTTTC. The V gene is TRBV5-5, the J gene TRBJ2-6; D is uncertain. Germline CDR1 reads SGHKS; CDR2 reads YYEKEE (reference sequence). The CDR3 consists of 17 residues. Trimming cost V 1 base and J 0 bases, with 11 bases left between them.

The chain recombines TRBV9 with TRBJ1-5; TRBD1 matches 8 bases. The CDR3 contains 17 residues. Germline-derived CDR1 and CDR2 are SGDLS and YYNGEE. V lost 2 bases to trimming and J lost 2 bases; unmatched junction nucleotides: 9. The CDR3 protein is CASSVFLEGQGNQPQHF. Here the CDR3 DNA reads TGTGCCAGCAGCGTCTTTTTAGAGGGACAGGGCAATCAGCCCCAGCATTTT.

CDR3 DNA sequence: TGTGCCAGCAGTGAGAGAAGGGGAAGGTCCGGGGAGCTGTTTTTT. It encodes CASSERRGRSGELFF. The V call is TRBV2, the J call TRBJ2-2, with a weak D call TRBD1 (5 bases). Germline CDR1 is SNHLY and CDR2 is FYNNEI. V dropped 3 bases and J dropped 6 bases, with 14 bases sitting between them. CDR3 length equals 15 residues. Looking up the rest from reference TRBV2 and TRBJ2-2 gives the full variable domain: EPEVTQTPSHQVTQMGQEVILRCVPISNHLYFYWYRQILGQKVEFLVSFYNNEISEKSEIFDDQFSVERPDGSNFTLKIRSTKLEDSAMYFCASSERRGRSGELFFGEGSRLTVL.

The rearrangement joins TRBV28 to TRBJ1-6, with unresolved D. Germline V gives CDR1 MDHEN, CDR2 SYDVKM. CDR3 length: 15 amino acids. V shed 2 bases and J shed 5 bases, with 10 bases lying between them. The CDR3 DNA is TGTGCCAGCAGTTTAAGTACGGGAAATAATTCACCCCTCCACTTT. Amino acids: CASSLSTGNNSPLHF.

The V call is TRBV5-1, the J call TRBJ2-3; TRBD2 matches 12 bases. The length of the CDR3 is 16 residues. Trimming cost V 4 bases and J 1 base; bases outside gene matches: 4. Germline-derived CDR1 and CDR2 are SGHRS and YFSETQ. The CDR3 DNA follows: TGCGCCAGCAGCAGCGGGACTAGCGGGCGCACAGATACGCAGTATTTT. This codes for CASSSGTSGRTDTQYF.

This rearrangement joins TRBV25-1 to TRBJ1-2, with D hard to call. This CDR3 comprises 12 residues. Per the germline V gene, CDR1 is MGHDK and CDR2 is SYGVNS. Trimming left V 3 bases short and J 3 bases short, with 5 bases between. The CDR3 loop reads CASSEAYYGYTF. CDR3 bases: TGTGCCAGCAGTGAGGCATACTATGGCTACACCTTC.

This chain uses TRBV19 with TRBJ1-6, with D possibly being TRBD1 (6 bases). With 6 bases removed from V and 10 bases from J, the gap between germline ends came to 10 bases. The CDR3 runs 12 residues. The germline V gene has CDR1 LNHDA and CDR2 SQIVND (reference sequence). The CDR3 DNA reads as TGTGCCAGTAGAGACAGGAGCTCACCCCTCCACTTT. Its translation: CASRDRSSPLHF. Supplemented by reference TRBV19 and TRBJ1-6, the full variable domain reads DGGITQSPKYLFRKEGQNVTLSCEQNLNHDAMYWYRQDPGQGLRLIYYSQIVNDFQKGDIAEGYSVSREKKESFPLTVTSAQKNPTAFYLCASRDRSSPLHFGNGTRLTVT.

The chain carries TRBV18 and TRBJ1-1, with TRBD1 matching over 11 bases. The CDR3 totals 16 residues. Per germline, CDR1 KGHSH and CDR2 LQKENI. The ends lost 0 bases at V and 5 bases at J; junction bases unmatched: 5. CDR3 in DNA: TGTGCCAGCTCACCACCGGACAGGGGGCTGGAGACTGAAGCTTTCTTT. Amino acid sequence: CASSPPDRGLETEAFF.

The CDR3 DNA reads TGTGCAAGTCGCTTAGCGAGGACTGAAGCTTTCTTT. Translated: CASRLARTEAFF. The chain couples TRBV12-2 to TRBJ1-1. TRBV12-2 is tagged as a pseudogene. The length of the CDR3 is 12 residues.

V gene TRBV9 combines with J gene TRBJ2-3; tentative D call: TRBD2 (5 bases). This CDR3 region has 16 residues. The germline V gene has CDR1 SGDLS and CDR2 YYNGEE. V lost 3 bases, J lost 1 base, and 15 bases lay in between. The CDR3 sequence: CASSASGSGGTDTQYF. DNA of the CDR3: TGTGCCAGCAGCGCCTCGGGGAGCGGCGGCACAGATACGCAGTATTTT.

This clone was seen a handful of times. DNA for the CDR3: TGTGCCAGCAGCTTTTTTCTTGGGAGACGTGGCTACACCTTC. Amino acids: CASSFFLGRRGYTF. The chain combines TRBV7-2 with TRBJ1-2; D is undetermined. Per the germline V gene, CDR1 is SGHTA and CDR2 is FQGNSA. The CDR3 covers 14 residues. V dropped 3 bases and J dropped 7 bases, with 15 bases sitting between them.

The gene calls are TRBV7-6 and TRBJ2-2; D ambiguous. CDR3 length: 12 amino acids. Trimming shortened V by 4 bases and J by 4 bases, and 4 bases separated the two germline ends. Germline CDR1 reads SGHVS; CDR2 reads FNYEAQ. The CDR3 here is CASSSFTGELFF. The CDR3 nucleotides read TGTGCCAGCAGCTCCTTCACCGGGGAGCTGTTTTTT.

The chain uses TRBV9 and TRBJ1-3; D gene unclear. Trimming stripped 4 bases from V and 0 bases from J, with 14 bases between. Germline V gene lookup returns CDR1 SGDLS and CDR2 YYNGEE. The CDR3 sequence is 16 residues long. CDR3 sequence: CASSPDSLSSGNTIYF. The DNA of the CDR3 is TGTGCCAGCAGCCCAGACTCCTTGAGCTCTGGAAACACCATATATTTT.

This chain links TRBV5-4 with TRBJ1-1, with 8 positions matching TRBD1. CDR1 and CDR2 (germline): SGHNT, YYREEE (reference sequence). J was trimmed by 3 bases and V by 4 bases; bases with no gene match: 11. This CDR3 comprises 16 residues. In DNA form, the CDR3 reads TGTGCCAGCAGCCCCGTCGGACAGGGAGGCGACACTGAAGCTTTCTTT. It encodes CASSPVGQGGDTEAFF.

The CDR3: CASSAGLGYEQYF. The CDR3 DNA is TGCGCCAGCAGTGCCGGTCTCGGTTACGAGCAGTACTTC. The chain couples TRBV10-1 to TRBJ2-7; D is unresolved. CDR1 is WNHNN, CDR2 SYGVQD, per germline (reference sequence). The CDR3 contains 13 residues. The V end was cut by 4 bases, the J end by 4 bases, with 11 bases between.

The gene calls are TRBV5-6 and TRBJ1-2; D is possibly TRBD1 (5 bases). V lost 4 bases to trimming and J lost 12 bases, with 22 bases between them. CDR3 length: 14 amino acids. CDR1 SGHDT and CDR2 YYEEEE come from the germline V gene. The DNA of the CDR3 is TGTGCCAGCAGCGCGTCGGGGGACGGAAGGTTCGACACCTTC. It encodes CASSASGDGRFDTF.

This clone was seen a single time. This chain connects TRBV7-9 to TRBJ2-7, with 8 bases that match TRBD2. The germline V gene has CDR1 SEHNR and CDR2 FQNEAQ (reference sequence). CDR3 size: 14 residues. V lost 8 bases and J lost 4; bases outside the gene matches: 10. CDR3 sequence reads: CASSHRGGLYEQYF. The CDR3 DNA sequence: TGTGCCAGCTCCCATCGGGGGGGGCTTTACGAGCAGTACTTC.

The chain carries TRBV10-3 and TRBJ2-1, with TRBD2 matching 9 bases. With V trimmed by 7 bases and J by 8 bases, 9 bases remained unmatched. CDR3 size: 14 residues. The germline V gene has CDR1 ENHRY and CDR2 SYGVKD. CDR3 amino acids: CAITPSGARDEQFF. The CDR3, as DNA: TGTGCCATCACTCCTAGCGGGGCACGGGATGAGCAGTTCTTC.

This chain uses TRBV6-1 with TRBJ1-2; D is possibly TRBD1 (6 bases). Germline-derived CDR1 and CDR2 are MNHNS and SASEGT. This CDR3 is built from 15 residues. V was clipped by 1 base and J by 4 bases, with 13 bases between them. CDR3: CASSEGGGRGYGYTF. The CDR3 region has the DNA TGTGCCAGCAGTGAAGGGGGGGGCCGAGGCTATGGCTACACCTTC.

V usage is TRBV5-4 and J usage is TRBJ1-3; the D is unclear. V was pared by 4 bases and J by 4 bases, with 18 bases between. The CDR3 sequence is 16 residues long. Germline V gives CDR1 SGHNT, CDR2 YYREEE (reference sequence). Here the CDR3 DNA reads TGTGCCAGCAGCCTGGAGGCGGGCCCAATCGGAAACACCATATATTTT. This translates into CASSLEAGPIGNTIYF.

The J gene is TRBJ2-7, the V gene TRBV3-1 (or the pseudogene TRBV3-2), with 9 bases fitting TRBD2. The ends lost 8 bases at V and 7 bases at J; junction bases unmatched: 9. Germline loops: CDR1 LGHDT, CDR2 YNNKEL (reference sequence). The CDR3 has 13 amino acids. The CDR3 region is CASGGGGAWEQYF. In nucleotides, the CDR3 is TGTGCCAGCGGAGGCGGGGGGGCGTGGGAGCAGTACTTC.

V usage is TRBV4-1 and J usage is TRBJ1-6, with 12 nucleotides matching TRBD1. The J segment lost 4 bases and the V segment lost 0 bases, leaving 7 bases of the junction unmatched. The CDR3 length is 19 residues. Germline V gives CDR1 MGHRA, CDR2 YSYEKL. CDR3 nucleotides: TGCGCCAGCAGCCAAGATCCGGGACAGGGGGCCCCATATAATTCACCCCTCCACTTT. This codes for CASSQDPGQGAPYNSPLHF.

The count of this clone is one. The V call is TRBV5-4, the J call TRBJ2-3; 9 positions match TRBD2. Trimming at V came to 4 bases and at J to 2 bases, leaving 5 bases not matched to a gene. Germline V gene sequence: CDR1 SGHNT, CDR2 YYREEE (reference sequence). The CDR3 consists of 15 residues. CDR3 in DNA: TGTGCCAGCAGCCGGAGCGGGGGGACCACAGATACGCAGTATTTT. It yields the protein CASSRSGGTTDTQYF.